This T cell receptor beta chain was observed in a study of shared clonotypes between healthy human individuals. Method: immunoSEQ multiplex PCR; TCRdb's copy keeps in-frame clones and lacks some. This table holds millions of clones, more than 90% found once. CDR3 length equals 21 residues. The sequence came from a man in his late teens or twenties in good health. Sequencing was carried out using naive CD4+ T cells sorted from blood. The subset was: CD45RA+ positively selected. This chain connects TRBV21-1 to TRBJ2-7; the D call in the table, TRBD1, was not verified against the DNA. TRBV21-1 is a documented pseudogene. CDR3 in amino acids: CASTTQTAGTGNSGPYYEQYF. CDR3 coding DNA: TGTGCCAGCACCACCCAGACTGCCGGGACAGGGAATTCCGGCCCCTACTACGAGCAGTACTTC.